This T cell receptor (beta chain) was identified during a study of T cell repertoires in cytomegalovirus infection. From germline, CDR1 is MNHEY and CDR2 SVGEGT. CDR3 length: 13 residues. The V and J ends lost 0 bases and 4 bases respectively, with 5 bases between them. This clonotype has ten or more counts. TCRdb ran MiXCR on the reads and lists one entry per CDR3 protein. There are about 160,000 distinct CDR3 sequences in the sample; about a sixth occur only once, and approximately 18% lies in the top ten. This receptor was obtained from a human donor in good health (CMV status not recorded). Some clones in this sample may be carry-over from other donors' samples. The chain employs TRBV6-2 or TRBV6-3 and TRBJ2-3; D remains unclear. Material for sequencing was CD8+ T cells from PBMCs. The CDR3 DNA sequence: TGTGCCAGCAGTTACTCGACTGCAGATACGCAGTATTTT. Translating gives CASSYSTADTQYF.